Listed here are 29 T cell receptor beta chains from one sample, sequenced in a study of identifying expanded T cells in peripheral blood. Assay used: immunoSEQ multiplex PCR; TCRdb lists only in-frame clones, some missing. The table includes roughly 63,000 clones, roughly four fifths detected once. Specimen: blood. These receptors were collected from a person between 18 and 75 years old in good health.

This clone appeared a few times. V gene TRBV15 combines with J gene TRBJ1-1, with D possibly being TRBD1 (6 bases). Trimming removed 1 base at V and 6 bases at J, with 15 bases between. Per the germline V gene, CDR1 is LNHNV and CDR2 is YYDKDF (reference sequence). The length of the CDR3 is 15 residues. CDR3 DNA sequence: TGTGCCACCAGCAGAGCTCGAGGTGGGGGGCCTGAAGCTTTCTTT. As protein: CATSRARGGGPEAFF.

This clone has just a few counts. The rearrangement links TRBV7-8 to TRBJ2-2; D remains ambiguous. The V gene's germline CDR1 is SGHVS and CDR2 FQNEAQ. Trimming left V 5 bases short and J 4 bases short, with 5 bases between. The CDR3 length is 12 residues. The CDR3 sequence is CASSILTGELFF. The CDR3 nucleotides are TGTGCCAGCAGCATTCTCACCGGGGAGCTGTTTTTT.

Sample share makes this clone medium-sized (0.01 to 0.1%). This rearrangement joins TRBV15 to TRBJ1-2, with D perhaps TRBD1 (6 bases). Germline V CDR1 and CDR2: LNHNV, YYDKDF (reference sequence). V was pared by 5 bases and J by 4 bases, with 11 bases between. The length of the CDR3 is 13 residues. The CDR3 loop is CATSLGGAYGYTF. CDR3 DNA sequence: TGTGCCACCAGCCTGGGGGGGGCCTATGGCTACACCTTC.

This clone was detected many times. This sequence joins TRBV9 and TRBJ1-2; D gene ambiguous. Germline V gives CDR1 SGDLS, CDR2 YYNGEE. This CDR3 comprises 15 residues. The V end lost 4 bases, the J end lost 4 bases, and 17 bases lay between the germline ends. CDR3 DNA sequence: TGTGCCAGCAGCCCCAGGACCGTAAAGGCCTATGGCTACACCTTC. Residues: CASSPRTVKAYGYTF.

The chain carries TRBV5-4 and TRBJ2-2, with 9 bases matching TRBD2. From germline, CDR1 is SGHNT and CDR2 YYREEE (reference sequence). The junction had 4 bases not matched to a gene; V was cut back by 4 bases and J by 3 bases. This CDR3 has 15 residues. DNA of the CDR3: TGTGCCAGCAGCCGCGGGGGGGCCGACACCGGGGAGCTGTTTTTT. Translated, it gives CASSRGGADTGELFF.

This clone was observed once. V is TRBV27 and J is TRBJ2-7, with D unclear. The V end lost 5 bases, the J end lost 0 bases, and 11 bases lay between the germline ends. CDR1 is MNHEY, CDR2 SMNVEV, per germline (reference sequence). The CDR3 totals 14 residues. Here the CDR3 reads CASSRVFSSYEQYF. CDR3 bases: TGTGCCAGCAGTAGGGTGTTTAGCTCCTACGAGCAGTACTTC.

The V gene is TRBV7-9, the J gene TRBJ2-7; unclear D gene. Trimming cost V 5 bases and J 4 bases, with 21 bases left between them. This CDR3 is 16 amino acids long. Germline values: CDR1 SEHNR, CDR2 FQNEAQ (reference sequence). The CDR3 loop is CASSATPDLTIYEQYF. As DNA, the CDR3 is TGTGCCAGCAGCGCTACCCCGGACCTCACGATTTACGAGCAGTACTTC.

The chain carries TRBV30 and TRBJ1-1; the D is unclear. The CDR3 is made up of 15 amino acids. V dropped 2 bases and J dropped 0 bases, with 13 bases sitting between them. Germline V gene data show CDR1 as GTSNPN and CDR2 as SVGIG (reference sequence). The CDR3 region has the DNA TGTGCCTGGAGTCCACAATGGGAGGTGAACACTGAAGCTTTCTTT. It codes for CAWSPQWEVNTEAFF.

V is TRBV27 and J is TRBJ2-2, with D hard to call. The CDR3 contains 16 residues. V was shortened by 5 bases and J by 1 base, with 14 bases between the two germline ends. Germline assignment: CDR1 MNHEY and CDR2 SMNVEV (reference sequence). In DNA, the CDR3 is TGTGCCAGCAGTCTAACCGGACGGAGGAACACCGGGGAGCTGTTTTTT. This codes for CASSLTGRRNTGELFF.

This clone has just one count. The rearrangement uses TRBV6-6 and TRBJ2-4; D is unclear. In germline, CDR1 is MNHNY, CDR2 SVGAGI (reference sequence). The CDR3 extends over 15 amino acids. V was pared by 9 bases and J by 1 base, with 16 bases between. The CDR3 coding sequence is TGTGCCAGTAAACCCACTTCGGTGGCCAAAAACATTCAGTACTTC. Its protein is CASKPTSVAKNIQYF.

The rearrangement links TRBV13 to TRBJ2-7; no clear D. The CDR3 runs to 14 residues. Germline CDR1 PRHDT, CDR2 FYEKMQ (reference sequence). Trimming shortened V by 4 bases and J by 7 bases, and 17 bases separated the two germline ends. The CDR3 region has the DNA TGTGCCAGCAGCTGGGGTGGCTCCTCTAGAGAGCAGTACTTC. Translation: CASSWGGSSREQYF.

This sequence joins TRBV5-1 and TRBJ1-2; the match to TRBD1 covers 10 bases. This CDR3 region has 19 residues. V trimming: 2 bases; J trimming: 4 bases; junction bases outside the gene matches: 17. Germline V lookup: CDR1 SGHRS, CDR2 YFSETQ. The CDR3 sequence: CASSLIPGTGAAGGYGYTF. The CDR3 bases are TGCGCCAGCAGCTTAATCCCCGGGACAGGGGCCGCGGGGGGCTATGGCTACACCTTC.

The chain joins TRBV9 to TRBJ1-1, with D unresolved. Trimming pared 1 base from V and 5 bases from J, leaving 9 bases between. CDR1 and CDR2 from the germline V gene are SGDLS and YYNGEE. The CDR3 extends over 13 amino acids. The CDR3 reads CASSVYSGTEAFF. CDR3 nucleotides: TGTGCCAGCAGCGTATATAGCGGGACTGAAGCTTTCTTT.

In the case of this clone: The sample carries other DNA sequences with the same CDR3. Here the CDR3 reads CASSERDTQYF. In nucleotides, the CDR3 is TGTGCCAGCAGTGAGAGAGATACGCAGTATTTT. The chain is built from TRBV6-1 and TRBJ2-3; D not resolved. This CDR3 is built from 11 residues. Germline V CDR1 and CDR2: MNHNS, SASEGT. Trimming pared 3 bases from V and 5 bases from J, leaving 3 bases between.

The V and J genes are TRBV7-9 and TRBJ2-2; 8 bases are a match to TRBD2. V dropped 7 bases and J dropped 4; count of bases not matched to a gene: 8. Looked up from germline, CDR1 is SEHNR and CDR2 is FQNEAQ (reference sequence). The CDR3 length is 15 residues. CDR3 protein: CASINPGGLTGELFF. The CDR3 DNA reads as TGTGCCAGCATCAACCCGGGGGGGCTCACCGGGGAGCTGTTTTTT.

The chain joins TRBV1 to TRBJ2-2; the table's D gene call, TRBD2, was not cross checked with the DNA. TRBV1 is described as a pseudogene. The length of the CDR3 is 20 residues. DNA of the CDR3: TGCACCAGCAGCGGGACTTTCTTGGTTCTAGCGGGGGCCCACACCGGGGAGCTGTTTTTT. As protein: CTSSGTFLVLAGAHTGELFF.

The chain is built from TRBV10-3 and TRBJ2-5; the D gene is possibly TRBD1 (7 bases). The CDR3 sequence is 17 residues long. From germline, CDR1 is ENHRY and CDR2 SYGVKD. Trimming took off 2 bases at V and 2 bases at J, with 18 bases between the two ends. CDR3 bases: TGTGCCATCAGTGAGCGTCAGGGGGGAATAATTCAAGAGACCCAGTACTTC. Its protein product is CAISERQGGIIQETQYF.

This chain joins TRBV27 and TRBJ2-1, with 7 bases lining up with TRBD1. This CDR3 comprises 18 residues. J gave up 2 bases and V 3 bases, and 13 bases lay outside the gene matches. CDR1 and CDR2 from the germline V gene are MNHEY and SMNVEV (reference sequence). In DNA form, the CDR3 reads TGTGCCAGCAGTTTTGAAAGAGCAGGGGGATTACCCTACAATGAGCAGTTCTTC. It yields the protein CASSFERAGGLPYNEQFF.

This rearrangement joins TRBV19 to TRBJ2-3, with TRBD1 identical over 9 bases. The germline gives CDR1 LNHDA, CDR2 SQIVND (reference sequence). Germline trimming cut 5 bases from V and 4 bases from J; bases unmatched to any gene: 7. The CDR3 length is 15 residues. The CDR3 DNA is TGTGCCAGTAGTTCGGGACAGGGAGGGCCAGATACGCAGTATTTT. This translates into CASSSGQGGPDTQYF. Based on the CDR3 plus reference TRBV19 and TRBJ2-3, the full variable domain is DGGITQSPKYLFRKEGQNVTLSCEQNLNHDAMYWYRQDPGQGLRLIYYSQIVNDFQKGDIAEGYSVSREKKESFPLTVTSAQKNPTAFYLCASSSGQGGPDTQYFGPGTRLTVL.

Here the CDR3 reads CASSLKGDAYEQYF. For the CDR3, the DNA is TGTGCCAGCAGCTTAAAGGGTGACGCCTACGAGCAGTACTTC. J is TRBJ2-7 and V is TRBV7-2; no definite D call. Germline V lookup: CDR1 SGHTA, CDR2 FQGNSA. This CDR3 is 14 amino acids long. Between the trimmed V and J ends, which lost 2 bases and 2 bases, there was a span of 10 bases.

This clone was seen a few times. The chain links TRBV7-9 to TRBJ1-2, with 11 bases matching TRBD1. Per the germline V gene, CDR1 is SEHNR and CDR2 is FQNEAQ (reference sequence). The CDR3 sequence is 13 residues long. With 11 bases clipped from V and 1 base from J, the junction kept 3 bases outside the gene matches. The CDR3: CAGTGGRNYGYTF. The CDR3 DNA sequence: TGTGCCGGGACAGGGGGACGTAACTATGGCTACACCTTC.

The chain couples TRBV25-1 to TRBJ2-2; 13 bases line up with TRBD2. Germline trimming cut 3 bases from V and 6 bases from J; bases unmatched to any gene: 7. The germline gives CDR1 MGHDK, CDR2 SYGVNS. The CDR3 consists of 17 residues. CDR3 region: CASSEGTSGRASGELFF. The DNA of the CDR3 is TGTGCCAGCAGTGAGGGCACTAGCGGGAGGGCTTCCGGGGAGCTGTTTTTT.

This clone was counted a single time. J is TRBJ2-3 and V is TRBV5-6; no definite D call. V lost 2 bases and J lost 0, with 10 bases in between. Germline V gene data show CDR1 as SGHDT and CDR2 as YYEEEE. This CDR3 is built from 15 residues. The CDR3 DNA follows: TGTGCCAGCAGCTTCTCCCCGACAAGCACAGATACGCAGTATTTT. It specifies CASSFSPTSTDTQYF. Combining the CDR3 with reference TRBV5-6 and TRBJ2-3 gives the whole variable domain DAGVTQSPTHLIKTRGQQVTLRCSPKSGHDTVSWYQQALGQGPQFIFQYYEEEERQRGNFPDRFSGHQFPNYSSELNVNALLLGDSALYLCASSFSPTSTDTQYFGPGTRLTVL.

CDR3 residues: CASTRGFAKDLETQYF. In DNA form, the CDR3 reads TGTGCCAGCACCCGCGGGTTTGCGAAGGACTTAGAGACCCAGTACTTC. The chain has TRBV9 and TRBJ2-5; D is perhaps TRBD2 (5 bases). The germline gives CDR1 SGDLS, CDR2 YYNGEE. V shed 6 bases and J shed 4 bases, with 22 bases lying between them. The CDR3 has 16 amino acids.

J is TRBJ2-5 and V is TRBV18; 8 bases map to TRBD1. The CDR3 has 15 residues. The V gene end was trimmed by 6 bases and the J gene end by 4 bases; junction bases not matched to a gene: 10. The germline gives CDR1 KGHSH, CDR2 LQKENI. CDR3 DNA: TGTGCCAGCTCGATTGGACAGGGAGTAATAGAGACCCAGTACTTC. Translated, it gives CASSIGQGVIETQYF.

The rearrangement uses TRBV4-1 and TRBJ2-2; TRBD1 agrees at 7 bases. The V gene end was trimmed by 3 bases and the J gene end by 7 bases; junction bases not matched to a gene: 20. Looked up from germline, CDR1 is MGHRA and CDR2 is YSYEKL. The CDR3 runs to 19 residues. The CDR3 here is CASSQWFKVTGRGFGELFF. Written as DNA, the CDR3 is TGCGCCAGCAGCCAGTGGTTTAAGGTGACAGGGCGAGGATTCGGGGAGCTGTTTTTT.

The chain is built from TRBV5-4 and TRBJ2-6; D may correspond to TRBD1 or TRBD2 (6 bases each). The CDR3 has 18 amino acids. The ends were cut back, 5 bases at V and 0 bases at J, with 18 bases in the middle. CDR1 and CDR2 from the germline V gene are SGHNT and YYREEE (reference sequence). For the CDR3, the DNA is TGTGCCAGCAGATCTGGGGGGCTGGGCCTCTCTGGGGCCAACGTCCTGACTTTC. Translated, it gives CASRSGGLGLSGANVLTF. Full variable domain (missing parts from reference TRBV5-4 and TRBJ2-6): ETGVTQSPTHLIKTRGQQVTLRCSSQSGHNTVSWYQQALGQGPQFIFQYYREEENGRGNFPPRFSGLQFPNYSSELNVNALELDDSALYLCASRSGGLGLSGANVLTFGAGSRLTVL.

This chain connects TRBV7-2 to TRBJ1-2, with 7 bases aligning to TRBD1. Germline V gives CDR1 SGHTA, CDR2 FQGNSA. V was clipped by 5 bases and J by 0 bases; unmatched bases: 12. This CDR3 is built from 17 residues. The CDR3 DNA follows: TGTGCCAGCAGCGAAGGGGCCCTCACAGGGGCTAACTATGGCTACACCTTC. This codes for CASSEGALTGANYGYTF.

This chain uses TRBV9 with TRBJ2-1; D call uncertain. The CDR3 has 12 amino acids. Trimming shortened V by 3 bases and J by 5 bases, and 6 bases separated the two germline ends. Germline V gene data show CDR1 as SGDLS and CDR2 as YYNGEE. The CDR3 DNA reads TGTGCCAGCAGCGCCTGGAACAATGAGCAGTTCTTC. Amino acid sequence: CASSAWNNEQFF.